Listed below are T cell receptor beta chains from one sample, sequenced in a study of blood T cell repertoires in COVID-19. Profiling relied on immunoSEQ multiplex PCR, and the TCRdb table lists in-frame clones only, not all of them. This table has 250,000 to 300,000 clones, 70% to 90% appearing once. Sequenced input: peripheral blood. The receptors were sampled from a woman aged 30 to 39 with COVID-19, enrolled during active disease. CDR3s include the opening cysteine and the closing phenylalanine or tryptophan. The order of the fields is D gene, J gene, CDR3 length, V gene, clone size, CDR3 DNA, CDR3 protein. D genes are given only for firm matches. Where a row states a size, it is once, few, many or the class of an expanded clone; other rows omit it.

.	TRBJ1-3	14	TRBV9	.	TGTGCCAGCAGTTTATCCGGGATAAGCAACACCATATATTTT	CASSLSGISNTIYF
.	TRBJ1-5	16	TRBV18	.	TGTGCCAGCTCTTCCTTGGCGGGGGGCTGGAGTCAGCCCCAGCATTTT	CASSSLAGGWSQPQHF
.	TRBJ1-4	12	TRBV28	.	TGTGCCAGCAGGGCCACTAATGAAAAACTGTTTTTT	CASRATNEKLFF
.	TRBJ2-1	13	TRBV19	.	TGTGCCAGTACTCAGGGACAAGGCAATGAGCAGTTCTTC	CASTQGQGNEQFF
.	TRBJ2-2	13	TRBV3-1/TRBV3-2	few	TGTGCCAGCAGCCAAGGTCCATCCGGGGAGCTGTTTTTT	CASSQGPSGELFF
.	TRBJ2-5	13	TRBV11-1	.	TGTGCCAGCAGTACGGACTACATGGGGACCCAGTACTTC	CASSTDYMGTQYF
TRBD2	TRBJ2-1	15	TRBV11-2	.	TGTGCCAGCAGCCCCTGGCGGGGGGCGAACAATGAGCAGTTCTTC	CASSPWRGANNEQFF
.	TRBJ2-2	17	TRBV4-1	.	TGCGCCAGCAGCCTTTCTCCTCAGGGCTCGAACACCGGGGAGCTGTTTTTT	CASSLSPQGSNTGELFF
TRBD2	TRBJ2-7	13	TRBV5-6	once	TGTGCCAGCAGCAGCGGGAGCTCCTACGAGCAGTACTTC	CASSSGSSYEQYF
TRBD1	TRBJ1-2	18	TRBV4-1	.	TGCGCCAGCAGCCAAGATCCCTCCCTGACAGGGGGACACTATGGCTACACCTTC	CASSQDPSLTGGHYGYTF
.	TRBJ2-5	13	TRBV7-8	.	TGTGCCAGCAGCGGGGGGTACCAAGAGACCCAGTACTTC	CASSGGYQETQYF
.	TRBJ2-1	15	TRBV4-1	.	TGCGCCAGCAGCCAAGCAGGGAACCACTACAATGAGCAGTTCTTC	CASSQAGNHYNEQFF
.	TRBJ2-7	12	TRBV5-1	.	TGCGCCAGCAGCTTGGACCAGCGAGAGCAGTACTTC	CASSLDQREQYF
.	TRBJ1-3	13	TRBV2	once	TGTGCCAGCAAGACCGGGGAGACATACACCATATATTTT	CASKTGETYTIYF
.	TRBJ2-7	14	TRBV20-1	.	TGCAGTGCTAGTAGAGGGGGGGACGGGTACGAGCAGTACTTC	CSASRGGDGYEQYF
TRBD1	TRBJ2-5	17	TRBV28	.	TGTGCCAGCAGCATCACCGGGACAGGGGTTTACGTAGAGACCCAGTACTTC	CASSITGTGVYVETQYF
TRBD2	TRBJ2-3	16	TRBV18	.	TGTGCCAGCTCACCAGTCTTCGGGGGGGTTGCAGATACGCAGTATTTT	CASSPVFGGVADTQYF
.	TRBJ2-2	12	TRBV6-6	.	TGTGCCAGCGGACTTAACACCGGGGAGCTGTTTTTT	CASGLNTGELFF
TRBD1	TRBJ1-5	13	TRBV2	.	TGTGCCAGCAAAGGACAGGTCAATCAGCCCCAGCATTTT	CASKGQVNQPQHF
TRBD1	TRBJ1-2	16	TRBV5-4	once	TGTGCCAGCAGCTCTAAGAAGGACAGGTCCAACTATGGCTACACCTTC	CASSSKKDRSNYGYTF
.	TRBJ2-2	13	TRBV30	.	TGTGCCTGGAGTGCGGGTCACACCGGGGAGCTGTTTTTT	CAWSAGHTGELFF
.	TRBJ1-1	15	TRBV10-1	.	TGCGCCAGCAGTGCGAGACAGGAGTTTCCCACTGAAGCTTTCTTT	CASSARQEFPTEAFF
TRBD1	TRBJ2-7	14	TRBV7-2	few	TGTGCCAGCAGCTGGGGACAGGGGCCCTACGAGCAGTACTTC	CASSWGQGPYEQYF
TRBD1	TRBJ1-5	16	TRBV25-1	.	TGTGCCAGCAGTGAAGCTGGCAGGGGGAGCAATCAGCCCCAGCATTTT	CASSEAGRGSNQPQHF
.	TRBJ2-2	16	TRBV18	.	TGTGCCAGCTCACCAGAGTTTGCGGCGAACACCGGGGAGCTGTTTTTT	CASSPEFAANTGELFF
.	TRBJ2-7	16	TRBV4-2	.	TGTGCCAGCAGCCAAGAAATAGCGGTGGACTCCTACGAGCAGTACTTC	CASSQEIAVDSYEQYF
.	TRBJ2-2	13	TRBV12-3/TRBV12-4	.	TGTGCCATCGGGACTTTAAACACCGGGGAGCTGTTTTTT	CAIGTLNTGELFF
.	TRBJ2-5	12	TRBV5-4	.	TGTGCCAGCAGGATACTCGGGGAGACCCAGTACTTC	CASRILGETQYF
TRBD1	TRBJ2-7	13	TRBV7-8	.	TGTGCCAGCTGCACAGGGGATGTCTACGAGCAGTACTTC	CASCTGDVYEQYF
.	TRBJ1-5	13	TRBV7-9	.	TGTGCCAGCAGTGGGGGGTTCAATCAGCCCCAGCATTTT	CASSGGFNQPQHF
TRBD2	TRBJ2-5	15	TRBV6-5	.	TGTGCCAGCAGTTCCGGGACTAGCGGGGGGACCACCCAGTACTTC	CASSSGTSGGTTQYF
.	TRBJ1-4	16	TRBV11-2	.	TGTGCCAGCAGCTTTTACAGCGGCAGTCGAAATGAAAAACTGTTTTTT	CASSFYSGSRNEKLFF
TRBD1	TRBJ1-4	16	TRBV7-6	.	TGTGCCAGCAGCCCTGGGGACAGGGGGCTGGATGAAAAACTGTTTTTT	CASSPGDRGLDEKLFF
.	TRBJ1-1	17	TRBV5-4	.	TGTGCCAGCAGCGGAGTCGGGGGGGAGTTTGTTGGTACTGAAGCTTTCTTT	CASSGVGGEFVGTEAFF
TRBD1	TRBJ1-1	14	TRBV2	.	TGTGCCAGCAGTTATGGACAGGGAAACACTGAAGCTTTCTTT	CASSYGQGNTEAFF
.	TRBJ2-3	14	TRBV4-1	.	TGCGCCAGCAGCCAAGGAGCTTTCACAGATACGCAGTATTTT	CASSQGAFTDTQYF
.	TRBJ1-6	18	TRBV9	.	TGTGCCAGCAGCGCAGACCAGGGTTTCCCCCCTTATAATTCACCCCTCCACTTT	CASSADQGFPPYNSPLHF
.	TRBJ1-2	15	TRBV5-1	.	TGCGCCAGCAGCGAGGCGGTCGGCTCTAACTATGGCTACACCTTC	CASSEAVGSNYGYTF
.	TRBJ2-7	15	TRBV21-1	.	TGTGCCAGCAGCAAAGTTACAGGGTTCGACTACGAGCAGTACTTC	CASSKVTGFDYEQYF
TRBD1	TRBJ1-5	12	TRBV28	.	TGTGCCAGCAGGGACAGGAATCAGCCCCAGCATTTT	CASRDRNQPQHF
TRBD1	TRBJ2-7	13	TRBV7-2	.	TGTGCCAGCAGCGGTCGACAGGGGTTTAATCAGTACTTC	CASSGRQGFNQYF
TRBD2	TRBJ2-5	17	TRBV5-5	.	TGTGCCAGCAGCCCCGGGACTAGCGGGGGGGCAGTGAAGACCCAGTACTTC	CASSPGTSGGAVKTQYF
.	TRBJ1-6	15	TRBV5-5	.	TGTGCCAGCAGCTCCGAGACAGATGCCTATTCACCCCTCCACTTT	CASSSETDAYSPLHF
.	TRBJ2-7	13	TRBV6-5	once	TGTGCCAGCAGTTACTGGGCCGGGGGCGAGCAGTACTTC	CASSYWAGGEQYF
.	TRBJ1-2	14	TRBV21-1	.	TGTGCCAGCAGCCGGGACAGCCCAAACTATGGCTACACCTTC	CASSRDSPNYGYTF
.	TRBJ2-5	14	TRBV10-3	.	TGTGCCATCAGTTTGGGGGGGCCAGGGGAGACCCAGTACTTC	CAISLGGPGETQYF
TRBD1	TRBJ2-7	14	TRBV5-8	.	TGTGCCAGCAGCCTTCGGGACAGCTCCTACGAGCAGTACTTC	CASSLRDSSYEQYF
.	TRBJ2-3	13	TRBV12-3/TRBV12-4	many	TGTGCCAGCAGGCCCCGGGGCACAGATACGCAGTATTTT	CASRPRGTDTQYF
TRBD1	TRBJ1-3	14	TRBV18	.	TGTGCCAGCTCCGAAGGACAGGGTTCAAACACCATATATTTT	CASSEGQGSNTIYF
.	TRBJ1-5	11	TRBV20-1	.	TGCAGTGCTTCGCAGGGGATTTACCAGCATTTT	CSASQGIYQHF
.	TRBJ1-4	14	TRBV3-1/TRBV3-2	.	TGTGCCAGCAGCCTAGGGGTAAACGCTGAAAAACTGTTTTTT	CASSLGVNAEKLFF
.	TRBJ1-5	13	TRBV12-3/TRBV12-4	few	TGTGCCAGCAGTTTCGGAGTTGATCAGCCCCAGCATTTT	CASSFGVDQPQHF
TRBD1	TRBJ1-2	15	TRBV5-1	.	TGCGCCAGCAGCACAAACGACAGGGGGCTCTATGGCTACACCTTC	CASSTNDRGLYGYTF
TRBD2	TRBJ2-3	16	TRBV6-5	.	TGTGCCAGCAGTTATCCAAAGCGGGGGAGAATAGATACGCAGTATTTT	CASSYPKRGRIDTQYF
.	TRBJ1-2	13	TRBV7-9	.	TGTGCCAGCAGCCTGAAGCGGGAGCGGGGCTACACCTTC	CASSLKRERGYTF
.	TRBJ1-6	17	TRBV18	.	TGTGCCAGCTCACCACGTCTCGGGAGCTCCTATAATTCACCCCTCCACTTT	CASSPRLGSSYNSPLHF
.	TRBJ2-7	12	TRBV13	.	TGTGCCAGCAGCCAGGCCCTGTACGAGCAGTACTTC	CASSQALYEQYF